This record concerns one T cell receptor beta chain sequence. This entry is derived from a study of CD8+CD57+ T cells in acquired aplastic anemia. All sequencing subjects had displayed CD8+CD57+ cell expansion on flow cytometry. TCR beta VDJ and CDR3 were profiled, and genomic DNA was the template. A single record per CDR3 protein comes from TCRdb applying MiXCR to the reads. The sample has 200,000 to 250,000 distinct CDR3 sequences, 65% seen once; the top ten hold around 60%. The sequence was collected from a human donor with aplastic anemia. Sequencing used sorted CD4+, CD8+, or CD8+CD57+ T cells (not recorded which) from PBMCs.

The CDR3 region is CASSEFSVAGDTDTQYF. The CDR3 DNA follows: TGCGCCAGCAGTGAGTTCTCGGTAGCGGGAGACACAGATACGCAGTATTTT. The chain uses TRBV10-2 and TRBJ2-3; TRBD2 aligns across 9 bases. J gave up 2 bases and V 1 base, and 7 bases lay outside the gene matches. Per germline, CDR1 WSHSY and CDR2 SAAADI. CDR3 size: 17 residues.